Given below is one T cell receptor (beta chain) in context. Antigen: not known. The germline V gene has CDR1 MNHEY and CDR2 SMNVEV (reference sequence). This CDR3 contains 16 residues. V was pared by 2 bases and J by 2 bases, with 12 bases between. This entry comes from a study of cytomegalovirus exposure and HLA in healthy donors. Findings of the study overall: Fewer N-insertions than the 666-donor mean were reportedly shown by an Asian-associated ancestry cluster in a later analysis.

The primer mix had 60 Vbeta and 13 Jbeta primers. The table came from immunoSEQ multiplex PCR; TCRdb's copy has only in-frame clones and leaves some out. Among some 150,000 clones listed, 65% to 80% were seen once. Sequenced: PBMCs. This clonotype was obtained from a young man in good health and CMV-seronegative. This chain uses TRBV27 with TRBJ2-2; D not resolved. In nucleotides, the CDR3 is TGTGCCAGCAGTTTAAGTGTTGAGATAAACACCGGGGAGCTGTTTTTT. As protein: CASSLSVEINTGELFF.